Listed below are T cell receptor beta chains from one sample, sequenced in a study of control samples from healthy donors and cancer patients. The method was immunoSEQ multiplex PCR; TCRdb's version includes in-frame clones alone and lacks a portion of them. The repertoire holds 120,000 or so clones, with approximately 92% as singletons. Sequencing input: PBMCs. These receptors all come from a man aged 80 or over with head and neck cancer. Each CDR3 is given with its conserved first and last residue. Fields, in order: J gene, clone size, D gene, V gene, CDR3 protein, CDR3 DNA. A D gene is named only where the DNA matches it firmly. Part of the rows lack a size; the others show once, few, many or a class for expanded clones.

J: TRBJ2-5
size: -
D: TRBD1
V: TRBV15
CDR3: CATSTETGKQETQYF
DNA: TGTGCCACCAGTACGGAGACAGGGAAGCAAGAGACCCAGTACTTC

J: TRBJ1-1
size: -
D: -
V: TRBV5-1
CDR3: CASSFRTSTEAFF
DNA: TGCGCCAGCAGCTTCCGGACAAGCACTGAAGCTTTCTTT

J: TRBJ2-3
size: -
D: TRBD1
V: TRBV7-8
CDR3: CASSLAQGPDTQYF
DNA: TGTGCCAGCAGCTTAGCACAGGGGCCAGATACGCAGTATTTT

J: TRBJ1-3
size: -
D: -
V: TRBV5-1
CDR3: CASSPGGSGNTIYF
DNA: TGCGCCAGCAGCCCCGGGGGCTCTGGAAACACCATATATTTT

J: TRBJ2-2
size: -
D: -
V: TRBV24-1
CDR3: CATSKSGYTGELFF
DNA: TGTGCCACGTCGAAGAGCGGGTACACCGGGGAGCTGTTTTTT

J: TRBJ1-6
size: -
D: -
V: TRBV19
CDR3: CASSIGGLGSPLHF
DNA: TGTGCCAGTAGTATCGGGGGACTTGGATCACCCCTCCACTTT

J: TRBJ2-1
size: once
D: TRBD2
V: TRBV6-5
CDR3: CASSRLAGDPNEQFF
DNA: TGTGCCAGCAGTCGACTAGCGGGAGATCCCAATGAGCAGTTCTTC

J: TRBJ2-5
size: -
D: -
V: TRBV19
CDR3: CASNDRSRTQYF
DNA: TGTGCCAGTAACGACAGATCCAGGACCCAGTACTTC

J: TRBJ1-2
size: -
D: -
V: TRBV24-1
CDR3: CATSDPSRSYGYTF
DNA: TGTGCCACCAGTGACCCCTCAAGGTCGTATGGCTACACCTTC

J: TRBJ2-5
size: -
D: -
V: TRBV6-5
CDR3: CASSYSRGQETQYF
DNA: TGTGCCAGCAGTTACTCGCGGGGACAAGAGACCCAGTACTTC

J: TRBJ1-2
size: -
D: -
V: TRBV9
CDR3: CASSGGTSYGYTF
DNA: TGTGCCAGCAGCGGGGGGACCAGCTATGGCTACACCTTC

J: TRBJ1-2
size: -
D: TRBD1
V: TRBV5-1
CDR3: CASSEGQGRYGYTF
DNA: TGCGCCAGCAGCGAGGGACAGGGTCGTTATGGCTACACCTTC

J: TRBJ2-5
size: -
D: -
V: TRBV19
CDR3: CASSAVWTETQYF
DNA: TGTGCCAGTAGTGCCGTATGGACAGAGACCCAGTACTTC

J: TRBJ2-1
size: -
D: -
V: TRBV6-5
CDR3: CASSYSQSVEQFF
DNA: TGTGCCAGCAGTTACTCACAGTCGGTTGAGCAGTTCTTC

J: TRBJ1-1
size: -
D: -
V: TRBV12-3/TRBV12-4
CDR3: CASSQTLGTEAFF
DNA: TGTGCCAGCAGTCAAACTTTGGGCACTGAAGCTTTCTTT

J: TRBJ1-1
size: -
D: -
V: TRBV21-1
CDR3: CASSKATGGQGTEAFF
DNA: TGTGCCAGCAGCAAAGCGACAGGGGGCCAGGGCACTGAAGCTTTCTTT

J: TRBJ1-2
size: -
D: TRBD1
V: TRBV9
CDR3: CASSTRDSYNYGYTF
DNA: TGTGCCAGCAGCACCCGGGACAGTTACAACTATGGCTACACCTTC

J: TRBJ1-2
size: once
D: -
V: TRBV20-1
CDR3: CSASRGSDYGYTF
DNA: TGCAGTGCTAGTCGAGGGAGCGACTATGGCTACACCTTC

J: TRBJ1-2
size: -
D: -
V: TRBV9
CDR3: CASSVGRGSYGYTF
DNA: TGTGCCAGCAGCGTAGGGAGGGGATCCTATGGCTACACCTTC

J: TRBJ2-1
size: -
D: TRBD2
V: TRBV5-6
CDR3: CASSFSLAGYNEQFF
DNA: TGTGCCAGCAGCTTCAGTCTAGCGGGGTACAATGAGCAGTTCTTC

J: TRBJ2-7
size: -
D: TRBD2
V: TRBV5-4
CDR3: CASSSPSGGPYEQYF
DNA: TGTGCCAGCAGCTCCCCTAGCGGGGGACCCTACGAGCAGTACTTC

J: TRBJ2-1
size: -
D: -
V: TRBV4-3
CDR3: CASSQAGAVDEQFF
DNA: TGCGCCAGCAGCCAAGCAGGGGCCGTCGATGAGCAGTTCTTC